A selection of T cell receptor beta chains follows, all from one sample in a study of T cell clones after liver transplantation. TCRdb's copy holds only in-frame clones and misses some; the assay was immunoSEQ multiplex PCR. The data hold more than 95,000 clones, with 84% observed a single time. The specimen was CD4+ T cells from blood, collected around 4 years after liver transplant. These receptors all stem from a human patient who received a liver transplant. The T cells may come from the graft donor. Each CDR3 is given with its conserved first and last residue. The D gene is left open where the match is weak. Expanded clones are given a class, and other clones once, few, many or no size at all.

clone_size: -
j_call: TRBJ1-1
d_call: TRBD1
v_call: TRBV7-2
cdr3_nt: TGTGCCAGCAGCCCTCAGGGGGGGAACACTGAAGCTTTCTTT
cdr3_aa: CASSPQGGNTEAFF

clone_size: few
j_call: TRBJ2-3
d_call: -
v_call: TRBV7-9
cdr3_nt: TGTGCCAGCAGCTTATCCCAGGACTTCGTGGATACGCAGTATTTT
cdr3_aa: CASSLSQDFVDTQYF

clone_size: -
j_call: TRBJ1-2
d_call: -
v_call: TRBV6-6
cdr3_nt: TGTGCCAGCAGTTACTCGATTAGAATTAATGGCTACACCTTC
cdr3_aa: CASSYSIRINGYTF

clone_size: -
j_call: TRBJ1-2
d_call: -
v_call: TRBV28
cdr3_nt: TGTGCCAGCAGTTTAATGCAGGGGTGGGTCTATGGCTACACCTTC
cdr3_aa: CASSLMQGWVYGYTF

clone_size: -
j_call: TRBJ2-2
d_call: -
v_call: TRBV5-1
cdr3_nt: TGCGCCAGCACCAGAGGGGGAGAGAACACCGGGGAGCTGTTTTTT
cdr3_aa: CASTRGGENTGELFF

clone_size: -
j_call: TRBJ2-5
d_call: -
v_call: TRBV15
cdr3_nt: TGTGCCACCAGCAGAGATAGGGCGACCCAGTACTTC
cdr3_aa: CATSRDRATQYF

clone_size: once
j_call: TRBJ1-5
d_call: TRBD1
v_call: TRBV30
cdr3_nt: TGTGCCTGGGGGACAGAAATTAATCAGCCCCAGCATTTT
cdr3_aa: CAWGTEINQPQHF

clone_size: -
j_call: TRBJ2-2
d_call: TRBD1
v_call: TRBV27
cdr3_nt: TGTGCCAGCAGTTACGACAGGGTTGGCACCGGGGAGCTGTTTTTT
cdr3_aa: CASSYDRVGTGELFF

clone_size: -
j_call: TRBJ1-1
d_call: TRBD1
v_call: TRBV5-6
cdr3_nt: TGTGCCAGCAGCTACAGGGGGCACCTGAACACTGAAGCTTTCTTT
cdr3_aa: CASSYRGHLNTEAFF

clone_size: -
j_call: TRBJ2-7
d_call: -
v_call: TRBV7-2
cdr3_nt: TGTGCCAGCAGCTTTGGTGGGGCCAACGAGCAGTACTTC
cdr3_aa: CASSFGGANEQYF

clone_size: -
j_call: TRBJ1-1
d_call: -
v_call: TRBV19
cdr3_nt: TGTGCCAGTAGTATCAGGGGTAACACTGAAGCTTTCTTT
cdr3_aa: CASSIRGNTEAFF

clone_size: -
j_call: TRBJ2-4
d_call: -
v_call: TRBV2
cdr3_nt: TGTGCCAGCAGGGAAGGAAACATTCAGTACTTC
cdr3_aa: CASREGNIQYF

clone_size: -
j_call: TRBJ1-4
d_call: TRBD1
v_call: TRBV5-6
cdr3_nt: TGTGCCAGCAGCTTGGCGGACAGGGTTCAAGAAAAACTGTTTTTT
cdr3_aa: CASSLADRVQEKLFF